These T cell receptor beta chains were read from a single sample in a study of blood T cell repertoires in COVID-19. Assay used: immunoSEQ multiplex PCR; TCRdb lists only in-frame clones, some missing. The sample has roughly 50,000 clones, roughly 86% seen once. The sample was peripheral blood. The source of these receptors is a woman aged 55 to 70 with acute or convalescent COVID-19. Each CDR3 is given with its conserved first and last residue. The D gene is left open where the match is weak. For some rows the clone size is stated as once, few or many, or as a class when expanded; others skip it.

TGTGCCTGGAACCGGGACACCTACGAGCAGTACTTC,CAWNRDTYEQYF,TRBV30,NA,12,NA,TRBJ2-7
TGTGCCAGTAGTGCGACAGGGGTTGATTCACCCCTCCACTTT,CASSATGVDSPLHF,TRBV19,few,14,TRBD1,TRBJ1-6
TGTGCCAGCAGCGTCAGGCAGCTCGATGGCTACACCTTC,CASSVRQLDGYTF,TRBV5-6,NA,13,NA,TRBJ1-2
TGTGCCAGCAGCTTAGCCGGCAGCGGACGGTTGAACAATGAGCAGTTCTTC,CASSLAGSGRLNNEQFF,TRBV7-9,NA,17,NA,TRBJ2-1
TGTGCCACCAGCGGGGGAGGTCGGAGCCTAGGCGAGCAGTACTTC,CATSGGGRSLGEQYF,TRBV15,NA,15,NA,TRBJ2-7
TGTGCCAGCAGCCAAGGGGGGGGCCGTGGGACACCTAGCTACGAGCAGTACTTC,CASSQGGGRGTPSYEQYF,TRBV4-2,NA,18,NA,TRBJ2-7
TGTGCCAGCAGCTTAGCCGGGGATCAGCCCCAGCATTTT,CASSLAGDQPQHF,TRBV7-9,NA,13,NA,TRBJ1-5
TGTGCCAGCAGCGTAGCTGAATCATCCTCCGGTGGCTACACCTTC,CASSVAESSSGGYTF,TRBV9,NA,15,NA,TRBJ1-2
TGTGCCAGCAGCGTCAGGGGGCGAATATCAGGAAACACCATATATTTT,CASSVRGRISGNTIYF,TRBV9,NA,16,TRBD1,TRBJ1-3
TGTGCCAGCAGTGAAAGCAAGCTCGGCTACACCTTC,CASSESKLGYTF,TRBV6-1,NA,12,NA,TRBJ1-2
TGTGCCAGCAGTTCAGCGGGGGCCCTTGTCGAAAAACTGTTTTTT,CASSSAGALVEKLFF,TRBV7-9,few,15,NA,TRBJ1-4
TGTGCCAGCAGTTTTACAGGGGGCGAGCAGTACTTC,CASSFTGGEQYF,TRBV27,NA,12,TRBD1,TRBJ2-7
TGTGCCAGCAGACGATCGGGACTATCCTACGAGCAGTACTTC,CASRRSGLSYEQYF,TRBV5-4,NA,14,TRBD2,TRBJ2-7
TGTGCCAGTAGTATATTTAGCAGTGAAGCTTTCTTT,CASSIFSSEAFF,TRBV19,few,12,NA,TRBJ1-1
TGTGCCAGCAGCGGACTGGGAAACACCGGGGAGCTGTTTTTT,CASSGLGNTGELFF,TRBV2,NA,14,NA,TRBJ2-2
TGTGCCAGCAGCCAAATTAGCGGAGGTTACAATGAGCAGTTCTTC,CASSQISGGYNEQFF,TRBV14,NA,15,NA,TRBJ2-1
TGTGCCAGTAGTTTGTTACCTGGAGAGTATGGCTACACCTTC,CASSLLPGEYGYTF,TRBV19,NA,14,NA,TRBJ1-2
TGTGCCAGCAGCAATAGCGGAGCGGGGGCACCAGGTCGGGAGCAGTACTTC,CASSNSGAGAPGREQYF,TRBV21-1,NA,17,NA,TRBJ2-7
TGCGCCAGCAGTCCCCACCGCCGCGCAGAGGGACTAGCGTTTCTTAGTGAGCAGTTCTTC,CASSPHRRAEGLAFLSEQFF,TRBV23-1,NA,20,TRBD2,TRBJ2-1
TGTGCCAGCAGTTTAGTACTCAACTATGGCTACACCTTC,CASSLVLNYGYTF,TRBV28,NA,13,NA,TRBJ1-2
TGTGCCAGCAGCCCAGGACAGGGTGACCGGAACACCATATATTTT,CASSPGQGDRNTIYF,TRBV7-9,NA,15,TRBD1,TRBJ1-3
TGTGCCAGTAGCCCCGCGTACGAGACACCATTCACTGAAGCTTTCTTT,CASSPAYETPFTEAFF,TRBV19,NA,16,NA,TRBJ1-1
TGTGCCATCAGTGAGTCAGCGTACGAGCAGTACTTC,CAISESAYEQYF,TRBV10-3,NA,12,NA,TRBJ2-7
TGTGCCAGCAGCTCAAGGACAGGCCAGGTGGCAGATACGCAGTATTTT,CASSSRTGQVADTQYF,TRBV5-4,NA,16,TRBD1,TRBJ2-3
TGTGCCAGCAGCCAAGCCACCTCGGGGATTCATAATTCACCCCTCCACTTT,CASSQATSGIHNSPLHF,TRBV3-1/TRBV3-2,few,17,NA,TRBJ1-6
TGTGCCAGCAGCTTGGTGGCCAGGGCTTGCTATGGCTACACCTTC,CASSLVARACYGYTF,TRBV5-7,NA,15,NA,TRBJ1-2
TGTGCCAGCAGCCCAGGCGGGTGGGGGGGGTGCACAGATACGCAGTATTTT,CASSPGGWGGCTDTQYF,TRBV7-4,NA,17,TRBD2,TRBJ2-3
TGTGCCAGCAGCTGGGGACTAGCGGGAGTGTACGAGCAGTACTTC,CASSWGLAGVYEQYF,TRBV11-2,NA,15,TRBD2,TRBJ2-7
TGTGCCAGCAGAGGGACAGTAAATGAAAAACTGTTTTTT,CASRGTVNEKLFF,TRBV7-8,NA,13,TRBD1,TRBJ1-4
TGTGCCAGCAGCTCTAACTTGCTAACAGATACGCAGTATTTT,CASSSNLLTDTQYF,TRBV7-9,NA,14,NA,TRBJ2-3
TGTGCCAGCAACCCAAGGGGGGGGGCTGTCAGTGAAAAACTGTTTTTT,CASNPRGGAVSEKLFF,TRBV2,NA,16,NA,TRBJ1-4
TGTGCCAGCAGCGTAGCAGCCGGGATTGGGGGCTACACCTTC,CASSVAAGIGGYTF,TRBV9,NA,14,NA,TRBJ1-2
TGTGCCAGCAGTTTCAACCAGGGAAATCAGCCCCAGCATTTT,CASSFNQGNQPQHF,TRBV7-8,NA,14,NA,TRBJ1-5
TGTGCCAGCTCACCACAGGGGGCACGTATGAACACTGAAGCTTTCTTT,CASSPQGARMNTEAFF,TRBV18,once,16,TRBD1,TRBJ1-1
TGTGCCAGCAGTTTATTCGGGACAGGGTTGCAGACCCAGTACTTC,CASSLFGTGLQTQYF,TRBV28,NA,15,TRBD1,TRBJ2-5
TGTGCCAGCAGCTTAAGGCCTAGCGGCGAGGCGGATACGCAGTATTTT,CASSLRPSGEADTQYF,TRBV7-9,NA,16,TRBD2,TRBJ2-3
TGTGCCAGCAGAAGAACCGGGACAGGTGATTCACCCCTCCACTTT,CASRRTGTGDSPLHF,TRBV9,once,15,TRBD1,TRBJ1-6
TGTGCCAGCAGCTCAGGCAACACTAATGAAAAACTGTTTTTT,CASSSGNTNEKLFF,TRBV28,NA,14,NA,TRBJ1-4
TGTGCCAGCAGTCGACAGGGTCTCCCTATCGGCTACACCTTC,CASSRQGLPIGYTF,TRBV27,few,14,TRBD1,TRBJ1-2